The 26 T cell receptor beta chains listed next were all sequenced from one sample in a study of CD8 T cell repertoires and HIV-1 epitope variants. Their target antigens are unknown. Sequencing was performed with immunoSEQ multiplex PCR; in TCRdb, only in-frame clones are kept and a portion is missing. The sample records 5,000 to 6,000 clones, more than 55% being singletons. The sample taken for sequencing was cultured CD8+ T cells derived from PBMCs. The receptors shown here come from a male donor with HIV.

This clone was observed a few times. V usage is TRBV19 and J usage is TRBJ2-1; 7 bases line up with TRBD1. This CDR3 has 16 amino acids. Losses at the gene ends were 5 bases for V and 1 base for J; bases not matched to a gene: 8. CDR1 and CDR2 (germline): LNHDA, SQIVND (reference sequence). As DNA, the CDR3 is TGTGCCAGTAGTGTCGGACAGGCCCCTTCCTACAATGAGCAGTTCTTC. This translates into CASSVGQAPSYNEQFF. The full variable domain, completed using reference TRBV19 and TRBJ2-1, is DGGITQSPKYLFRKEGQNVTLSCEQNLNHDAMYWYRQDPGQGLRLIYYSQIVNDFQKGDIAEGYSVSREKKESFPLTVTSAQKNPTAFYLCASSVGQAPSYNEQFFGPGTRLTVL.

The chain is built from TRBV7-9 and TRBJ1-1; the match to TRBD1 covers 7 bases. The V gene's germline CDR1 is SEHNR and CDR2 FQNEAQ (reference sequence). The CDR3 has 13 amino acids. The ends lost 4 bases at V and 3 bases at J; junction bases unmatched: 2. CDR3: CASSSQGDTEAFF. In nucleotides, the CDR3 is TGTGCCAGCAGCTCTCAGGGGGACACTGAAGCTTTCTTT.

J is TRBJ2-5 and V is TRBV6-1; 13 bases are shared with TRBD2. CDR1 MNHNS and CDR2 SASEGT come from the germline V gene. Germline trimming cut 3 bases from V and 0 bases from J; bases unmatched to any gene: 4. The CDR3 is 17 residues long. The CDR3 DNA reads as TGTGCCAGCAGTGAGTGGACTAGCGGGAGTGACCAAGAGACCCAGTACTTC. Protein sequence: CASSEWTSGSDQETQYF.

The rearrangement links TRBV4-3 to TRBJ2-6, with 8 bases matching TRBD1. CDR1 and CDR2 from the germline V gene are LGHNA and YSLEER. The CDR3 spans 17 residues. The V and J ends lost 2 bases and 1 base, in that order; junction bases with no gene match: 4. In nucleotides, the CDR3 is TGCGCCAGCAGCCAAAGACAGGGGAGGTCTGGGGCCAACGTCCTGACTTTC. Protein product: CASSQRQGRSGANVLTF.

This clone is medium-sized in the sample. The chain uses TRBV28 and TRBJ1-1, with TRBD1 identical over 8 bases. Trimming at V came to 5 bases and at J to 8 bases, leaving 7 bases not matched to a gene. This CDR3 has 13 residues. Looked up from germline, CDR1 is MDHEN and CDR2 is SYDVKM. The CDR3 loop reads CASSPIGTGEAFF. CDR3 DNA: TGTGCCAGCAGTCCCATTGGGACAGGAGAAGCTTTCTTT.

This chain joins TRBV11-2 and TRBJ2-1; TRBD2 is a possible D gene (7 bases). The length of the CDR3 is 17 residues. Trimming removed 8 bases at V and 6 bases at J, with 26 bases between. CDR1 and CDR2 from the germline V gene are SGHAT and FQNNGV. This chain's CDR3 is CASPGTGGGETTNEQFF. In DNA form, the CDR3 reads TGTGCCAGCCCAGGGACGGGGGGCGGAGAGACTACCAATGAGCAGTTCTTC.

This clone was seen a few times. This chain links TRBV19 with TRBJ1-1; D is possibly TRBD1 (5 bases). The V gene lost 0 bases and the J gene lost 6 bases, with 8 bases spanning the gap. This CDR3 comprises 13 residues. Per the germline V gene, CDR1 is LNHDA and CDR2 is SQIVND (reference sequence). CDR3 in amino acids: CASSIDRTPEAFF. Written as DNA, the CDR3 is TGTGCCAGTAGTATAGACCGGACACCTGAAGCTTTCTTT.

Only a few counts were recorded for this clone. J is TRBJ2-1 and V is TRBV27; 14 bases agree with TRBD2. CDR1 and CDR2 (germline): MNHEY, SMNVEV (reference sequence). This CDR3 has 16 amino acids. V lost 6 bases to trimming and J lost 6 bases; unmatched junction nucleotides: 7. The CDR3 coding sequence is TGTGCCAGCAGGGGGACTAGCGGGAGAATCGGCAATGAGCAGTTCTTC. The encoded protein is CASRGTSGRIGNEQFF.

The J gene is TRBJ2-1, the V gene TRBV19, with D possibly called TRBD1 or TRBD2 (5 bases each). V lost 1 base to trimming and J lost 8 bases, with 9 bases between them. The CDR3 is 13 residues long. CDR1 and CDR2 (germline): LNHDA, SQIVND (reference sequence). The CDR3 DNA is TGTGCCAGTAGTATAGCCCTGGGGGATGAGCAGTTCTTC. Amino acids: CASSIALGDEQFF.

This clone was seen a few times. The chain has TRBV13 and TRBJ2-5; 12 bases fit TRBD1. The germline V gene has CDR1 PRHDT and CDR2 FYEKMQ (reference sequence). There are 15 residues in the CDR3. V dropped 3 bases and J dropped 3; count of bases not matched to a gene: 2. CDR3 bases: TGTGCCAGCAGCTTGGGGACAGGGGGCAAAGAGACCCAGTACTTC. Its translation: CASSLGTGGKETQYF.

The CDR3 region has the DNA TGTGCCAGCAGTGATGACAGGGCTGAGCAGTACTTC. This gives the protein CASSDDRAEQYF. The gene calls are TRBV2 and TRBJ2-7, with 7 bases lining up with TRBD1. The CDR3 is made up of 12 amino acids. Trimming cost V 3 bases and J 7 bases; bases outside gene matches: 3. Germline V gene sequence: CDR1 SNHLY, CDR2 FYNNEI. Looking up the rest from reference TRBV2 and TRBJ2-7 gives the full variable domain: EPEVTQTPSHQVTQMGQEVILRCVPISNHLYFYWYRQILGQKVEFLVSFYNNEISEKSEIFDDQFSVERPDGSNFTLKIRSTKLEDSAMYFCASSDDRAEQYFGPGTRLTVT.

J is TRBJ1-2 and V is TRBV6-5, with D unresolved. CDR3 length: 13 residues. Germline-derived CDR1 and CDR2 are MNHEY and SVGAGI. Trimming cost V 7 bases and J 4 bases, with 13 bases left between them. In DNA, the CDR3 is TGTGCCAGCAAGGTCGGGATGGGCTATGGCTACACCTTC. Its translation is CASKVGMGYGYTF.

The chain uses TRBV18 and TRBJ2-5, with D tentatively TRBD2 (6 bases). Per the germline V gene, CDR1 is KGHSH and CDR2 is LQKENI. CDR3 length: 14 residues. V lost 4 bases, J lost 0 bases, and 9 bases lay in between. The CDR3 sequence is CASSLGGDQETQYF. The CDR3 bases are TGTGCCAGCTCACTGGGGGGAGACCAAGAGACCCAGTACTTC.

The chain recombines TRBV6-4 with TRBJ1-1; TRBD1 might be the D (5 bases). The CDR3 consists of 13 residues. Germline assignment: CDR1 MRHNA and CDR2 SNTAGT. V lost 4 bases and J 4 bases, leaving 10 bases between the germline ends. CDR3: CASSVSGSTEAFF. CDR3 in DNA: TGTGCCAGCAGTGTATCAGGGAGCACTGAAGCTTTCTTT.

The gene calls are TRBV28 and TRBJ1-4, with no clear D. With 2 bases removed from V and 6 bases from J, the gap between germline ends came to 16 bases. The germline CDR1 and CDR2 sequences are MDHEN and SYDVKM. CDR3 size: 16 residues. CDR3 sequence reads: CASSLPSAGIDEKLFF. As DNA, the CDR3 is TGTGCCAGCAGTTTACCCTCGGCGGGGATAGATGAAAAACTGTTTTTT.

The V and J genes are TRBV5-8 and TRBJ1-3; possibly TRBD1 for D (5 bases). CDR1 and CDR2 from the germline V gene are SGHTS and YDEGEE. This CDR3 has 15 residues. Deletions cut 2 bases from V and 2 bases from J, with 11 bases between. CDR3: CASSFGRDPGNTIYF. The CDR3 nucleotides read TGTGCCAGCAGCTTCGGACGGGACCCTGGAAACACCATATATTTT.

This rearrangement joins TRBV15 to TRBJ2-5, with 7 bases fitting TRBD2. After removal of 5 bases from V and 2 bases from J, the junction contained 5 bases not matched to a gene. This CDR3 has 14 amino acids. CDR1 is LNHNV, CDR2 YYDKDF, per germline (reference sequence). CDR3 region: CATSQSGAQETQYF. The CDR3 nucleotides read TGTGCCACCAGCCAGAGCGGGGCTCAAGAGACCCAGTACTTC.

The rearrangement uses TRBV10-2 and TRBJ2-7; D is unclear. V lost 0 bases and J 3 bases, leaving 3 bases between the germline ends. The CDR3 runs to 12 residues. Germline V CDR1 and CDR2: WSHSY, SAAADI. The CDR3 loop reads CASSESHYEQYF. In DNA form, the CDR3 reads TGCGCCAGCAGTGAGTCCCACTACGAGCAGTACTTC.

This clone was picked up a small number of times. V and J are TRBV7-8 and TRBJ2-7; D call uncertain. The length of the CDR3 is 13 residues. V gave up 4 bases and J gave up 7 bases, with 14 bases separating them. The germline V gene encodes CDR1 SGHVS and CDR2 FQNEAQ. CDR3 in amino acids: CASSSEVTEEQYF. The CDR3 DNA reads TGTGCCAGCAGCTCTGAGGTCACCGAGGAGCAGTACTTC.

The CDR3 DNA reads TGTGCCACCAGCGCGGGGTTGTTGGATACGCAGTATTTT. Residues: CATSAGLLDTQYF. V and J are TRBV15 and TRBJ2-3, with D possibly matching TRBD2 (6 bases). The germline V and J ends were trimmed by 5 bases and 6 bases, with 12 bases remaining between them. This CDR3 region has 13 residues. Germline lookup yields CDR1 LNHNV and CDR2 YYDKDF (reference sequence).

This chain joins TRBV27 and TRBJ2-4; TRBD2 matches 14 bases. CDR3 length: 14 amino acids. After removal of 2 bases from V and 12 bases from J, the junction contained 3 bases not matched to a gene. Per the germline V gene, CDR1 is MNHEY and CDR2 is SMNVEV (reference sequence). The CDR3 DNA follows: TGTGCCAGCAGTTTAGGGACTAGCGGGAGTAATCAGTACTTC. Translated, it gives CASSLGTSGSNQYF.

The V and J genes are TRBV9 and TRBJ1-1, with TRBD1 as a possible D gene (5 bases). CDR3 size: 14 residues. V lost 0 bases to trimming and J lost 1 base, with 7 bases between them. Germline lookup yields CDR1 SGDLS and CDR2 YYNGEE. Here the CDR3 DNA reads TGTGCCAGCAGCGTAGCTGGGGGGAACACTGAAGCTTTCTTT. This encodes CASSVAGGNTEAFF. Complete variable domain (other parts from reference TRBV9 and TRBJ1-1): DSGVTQTPKHLITATGQRVTLRCSPRSGDLSVYWYQQSLDQGLQFLIQYYNGEERAKGNILERFSAQQFPDLHSELNLSSLELGDSALYFCASSVAGGNTEAFFGQGTRLTVV.

This chain joins TRBV7-8 and TRBJ2-1, with TRBD1 as a possible D gene (6 bases). Germline V gene sequence: CDR1 SGHVS, CDR2 FQNEAQ. The CDR3 length is 15 residues. Trimming stripped 2 bases from V and 8 bases from J, with 16 bases between. The DNA for the CDR3 is TGTGCCAGCAGCTTAACACAGGGCCCCTCGGATGAGCAGTTCTTC. It translates to CASSLTQGPSDEQFF.

This chain connects TRBV5-6 to TRBJ1-2, with no clear D. CDR1 SGHDT and CDR2 YYEEEE come from the germline V gene. V lost 0 bases and J 6 bases, leaving 12 bases between the germline ends. CDR3 length: 14 amino acids. DNA for the CDR3: TGTGCCAGCAGCTTGGAGGTCCTTCTAGATGGCTACACCTTC. Protein product: CASSLEVLLDGYTF.

The V and J genes are TRBV5-6 and TRBJ2-5; maybe TRBD2 (5 bases). Germline CDR1 SGHDT, CDR2 YYEEEE. The CDR3 sequence is 15 residues long. Between the trimmed V and J ends, which lost 4 bases and 3 bases, there was a span of 16 bases. The chain's CDR3 is CASSPEATREETQYF. For the CDR3, the DNA is TGTGCCAGCAGCCCCGAAGCTACTAGGGAAGAGACCCAGTACTTC.

The chain couples TRBV21-1 to TRBJ2-5; the table's D call, TRBD2, was not checked against the DNA. TRBV21-1 is listed as a pseudogene. The CDR3 has 12 residues. The CDR3 region is CASSNRWETQYF. CDR3 bases: TGTGCCAGCAGCAACCGGTGGGAGACCCAGTACTTC.